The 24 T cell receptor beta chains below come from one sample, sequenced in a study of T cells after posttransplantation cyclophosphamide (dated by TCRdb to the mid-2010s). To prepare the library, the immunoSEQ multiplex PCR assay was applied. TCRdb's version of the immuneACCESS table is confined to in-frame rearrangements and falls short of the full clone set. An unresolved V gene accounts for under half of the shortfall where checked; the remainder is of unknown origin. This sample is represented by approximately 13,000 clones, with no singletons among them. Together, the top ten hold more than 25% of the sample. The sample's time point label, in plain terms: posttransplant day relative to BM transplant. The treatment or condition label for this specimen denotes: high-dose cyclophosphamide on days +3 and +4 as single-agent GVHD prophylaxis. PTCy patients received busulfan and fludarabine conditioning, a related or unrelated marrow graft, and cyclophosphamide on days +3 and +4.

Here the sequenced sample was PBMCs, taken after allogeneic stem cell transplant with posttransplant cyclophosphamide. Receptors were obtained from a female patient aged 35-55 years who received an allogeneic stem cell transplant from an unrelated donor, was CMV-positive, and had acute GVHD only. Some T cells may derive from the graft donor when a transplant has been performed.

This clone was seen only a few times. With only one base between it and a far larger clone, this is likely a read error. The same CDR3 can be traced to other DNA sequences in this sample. The CDR3 DNA is TGTGCGAGCAGCGGACTAGCGGGAGGAGATACGCAGTATTTT. It is translated as CASSGLAGGDTQYF. This chain links TRBV7-9 with TRBJ2-3; 14 nucleotides line up with TRBD2. CDR3 length equals 14 residues. Per the germline V gene, CDR1 is SEHNR and CDR2 is FQNEAQ (reference sequence).

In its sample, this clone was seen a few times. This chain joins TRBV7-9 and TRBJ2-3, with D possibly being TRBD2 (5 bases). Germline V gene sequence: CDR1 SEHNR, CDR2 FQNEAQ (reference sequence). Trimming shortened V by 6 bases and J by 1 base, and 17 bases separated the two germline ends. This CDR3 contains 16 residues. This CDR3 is CASRPPGSGGTDTQYF. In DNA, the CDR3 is TGTGCCAGCAGACCACCAGGCAGCGGAGGCACAGATACGCAGTATTTT.

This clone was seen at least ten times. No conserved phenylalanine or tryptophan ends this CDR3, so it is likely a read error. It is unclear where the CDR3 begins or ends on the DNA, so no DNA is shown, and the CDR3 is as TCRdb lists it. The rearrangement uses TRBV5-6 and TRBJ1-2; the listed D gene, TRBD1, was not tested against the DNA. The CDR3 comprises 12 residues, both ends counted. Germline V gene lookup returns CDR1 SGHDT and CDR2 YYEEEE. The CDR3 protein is CASSHLRHRVSI.

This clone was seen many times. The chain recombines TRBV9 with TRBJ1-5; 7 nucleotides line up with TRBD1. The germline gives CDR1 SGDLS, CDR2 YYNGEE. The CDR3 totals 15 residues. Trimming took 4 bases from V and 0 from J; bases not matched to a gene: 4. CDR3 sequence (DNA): TGTGCCAGCAGCTCCACAGGGGATAGCAATCAGCCCCAGCATTTT. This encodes CASSSTGDSNQPQHF.

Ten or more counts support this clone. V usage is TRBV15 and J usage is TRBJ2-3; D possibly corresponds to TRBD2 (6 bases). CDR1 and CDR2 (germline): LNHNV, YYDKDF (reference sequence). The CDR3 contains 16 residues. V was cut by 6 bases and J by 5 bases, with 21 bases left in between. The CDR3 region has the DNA TGTGCCACCAGTAGAACTAGCTTTCCTCGGCAAGATACGCAGTATTTT. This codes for CATSRTSFPRQDTQYF.

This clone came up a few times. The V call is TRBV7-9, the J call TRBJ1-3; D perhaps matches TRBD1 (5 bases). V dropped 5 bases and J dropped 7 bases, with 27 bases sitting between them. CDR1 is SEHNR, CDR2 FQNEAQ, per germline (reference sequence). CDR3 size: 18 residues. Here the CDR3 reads CASSPELAGGGLRNTIYF. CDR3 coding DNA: TGTGCCAGCAGCCCGGAACTGGCCGGGGGGGGTCTGAGGAACACCATATATTTT.

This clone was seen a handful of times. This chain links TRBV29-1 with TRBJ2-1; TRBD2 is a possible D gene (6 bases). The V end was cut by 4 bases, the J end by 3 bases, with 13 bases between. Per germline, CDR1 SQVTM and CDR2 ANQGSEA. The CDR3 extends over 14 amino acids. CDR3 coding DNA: TGCAGCGTTGTCGGTAGCGGCAACTACAATGAGCAGTTCTTC. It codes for CSVVGSGNYNEQFF.

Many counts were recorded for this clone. Here the CDR3 reads CASSIGPGLAGGEQFF. DNA for the CDR3: TGTGCCAGTAGTATAGGACCGGGACTAGCGGGAGGTGAGCAGTTCTTC. The V gene is TRBV19, the J gene TRBJ2-1; 15 nucleotides agree with TRBD2. In germline, CDR1 is LNHDA, CDR2 SQIVND (reference sequence). With 1 base clipped from V and 9 bases from J, the junction kept 4 bases outside the gene matches. This CDR3 has 16 residues. The whole variable domain, filled in from reference TRBV19 and TRBJ2-1, reads DGGITQSPKYLFRKEGQNVTLSCEQNLNHDAMYWYRQDPGQGLRLIYYSQIVNDFQKGDIAEGYSVSREKKESFPLTVTSAQKNPTAFYLCASSIGPGLAGGEQFFGPGTRLTVL.

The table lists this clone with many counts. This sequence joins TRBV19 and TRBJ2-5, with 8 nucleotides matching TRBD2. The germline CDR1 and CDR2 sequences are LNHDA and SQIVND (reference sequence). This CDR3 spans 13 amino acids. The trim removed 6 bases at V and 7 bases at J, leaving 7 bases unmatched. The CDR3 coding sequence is TGTGCCAGTAGCACCCTGGCGGGAGGGACCCAGTACTTC. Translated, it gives CASSTLAGGTQYF.

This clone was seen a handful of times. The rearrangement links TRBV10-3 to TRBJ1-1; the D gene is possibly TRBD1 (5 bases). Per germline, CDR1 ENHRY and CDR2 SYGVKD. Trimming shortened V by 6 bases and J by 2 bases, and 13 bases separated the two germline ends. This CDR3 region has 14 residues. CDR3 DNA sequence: TGTGCCATCAGGGAATTGCAGGGTAACACTGAAGCTTTCTTT. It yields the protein CAIRELQGNTEAFF.

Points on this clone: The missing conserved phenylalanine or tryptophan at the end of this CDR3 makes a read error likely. The CDR3 spells CASSDTNSYEQYL. DNA of the CDR3: TGTGCCAGCAGCGACACCAACTCCTACGAGCAGTACCTC. The chain is built from TRBV7-7 and TRBJ2-7; D unresolved. V gave up 5 bases and J gave up 0 bases, with 8 bases separating them. CDR3 size: 13 residues. Per germline, CDR1 SSHAT and CDR2 FNYEAQ (reference sequence).

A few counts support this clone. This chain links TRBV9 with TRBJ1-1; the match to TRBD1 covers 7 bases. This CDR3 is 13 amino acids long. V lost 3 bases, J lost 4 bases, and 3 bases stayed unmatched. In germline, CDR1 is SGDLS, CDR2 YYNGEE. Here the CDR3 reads CASSETGSTEAFF. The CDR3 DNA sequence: TGTGCCAGCAGCGAGACAGGGAGCACTGAAGCTTTCTTT.

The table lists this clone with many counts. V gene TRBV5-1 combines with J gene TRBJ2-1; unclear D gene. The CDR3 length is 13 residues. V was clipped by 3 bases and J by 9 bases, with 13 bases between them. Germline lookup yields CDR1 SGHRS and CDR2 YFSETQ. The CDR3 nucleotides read TGCGCCAGCAGCTCGCTAGATCTCGGTGAGCAGTTCTTC. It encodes CASSSLDLGEQFF.

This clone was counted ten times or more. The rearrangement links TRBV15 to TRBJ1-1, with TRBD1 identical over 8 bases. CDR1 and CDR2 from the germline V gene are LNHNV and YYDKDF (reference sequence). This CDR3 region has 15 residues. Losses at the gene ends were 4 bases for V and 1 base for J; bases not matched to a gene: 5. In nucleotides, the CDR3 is TGTGCCACCAGCACCCCGACAGGGGCGAACACTGAAGCTTTCTTT. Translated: CATSTPTGANTEAFF.

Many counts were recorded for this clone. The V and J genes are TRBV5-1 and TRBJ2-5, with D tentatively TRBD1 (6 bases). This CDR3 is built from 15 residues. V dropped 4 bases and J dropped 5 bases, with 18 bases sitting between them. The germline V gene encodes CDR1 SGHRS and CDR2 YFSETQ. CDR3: CASSPGVTGSETQYF. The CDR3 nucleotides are TGCGCCAGCAGCCCCGGAGTTACAGGGTCGGAGACCCAGTACTTC.

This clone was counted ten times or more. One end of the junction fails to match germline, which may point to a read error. The CDR3 loop is CANSPRISGDYLELFF. CDR3 DNA: TGTGCCAACTCACCACGGATCTCCGGAGATTATCTGGAGCTGTTTTTT. V usage is TRBV18 and J usage is TRBJ2-2; D ambiguous. Germline CDR1 and CDR2: KGHSH and LQKENI. This CDR3 region has 16 residues. Supplemented by reference TRBV18 and TRBJ2-2, the full variable domain reads NAGVMQNPRHLVRRRGQEARLRCSPMKGHSHVYWYRQLPEEGLKFMVYLQKENIIDESGMPKERFSAEFPKEGPSILRIQQVVRGDSAAYFCANSPRISGDYLELFFGEGSRLTVL.

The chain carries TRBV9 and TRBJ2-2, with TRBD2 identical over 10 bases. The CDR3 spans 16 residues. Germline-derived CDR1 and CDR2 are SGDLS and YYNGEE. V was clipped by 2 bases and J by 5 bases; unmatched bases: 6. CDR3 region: CASSVSGRAKTGELFF. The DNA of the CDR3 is TGTGCCAGCAGCGTCAGCGGGAGGGCTAAGACCGGGGAGCTGTTTTTT.

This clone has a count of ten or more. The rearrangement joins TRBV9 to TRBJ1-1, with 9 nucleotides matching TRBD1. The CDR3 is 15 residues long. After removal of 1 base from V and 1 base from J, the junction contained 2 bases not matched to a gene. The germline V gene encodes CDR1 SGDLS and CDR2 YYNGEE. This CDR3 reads CASSVRGQGNTEAFF. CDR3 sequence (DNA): TGTGCCAGCAGCGTAAGGGGACAGGGGAACACTGAAGCTTTCTTT.

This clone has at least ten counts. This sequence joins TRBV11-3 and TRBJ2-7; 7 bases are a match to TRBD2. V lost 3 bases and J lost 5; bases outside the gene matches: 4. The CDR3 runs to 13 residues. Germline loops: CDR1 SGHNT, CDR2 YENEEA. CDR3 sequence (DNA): TGTGCCAGCAGCTTGGGGGGGAATAACGAGCAGTACTTC. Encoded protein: CASSLGGNNEQYF.

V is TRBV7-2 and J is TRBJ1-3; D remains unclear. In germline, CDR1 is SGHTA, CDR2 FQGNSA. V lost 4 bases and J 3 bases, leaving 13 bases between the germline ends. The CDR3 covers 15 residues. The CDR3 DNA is TGTGCCAGCAGCTCCCAGGTTTTGAGTGGAAACACCATATATTTT. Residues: CASSSQVLSGNTIYF.

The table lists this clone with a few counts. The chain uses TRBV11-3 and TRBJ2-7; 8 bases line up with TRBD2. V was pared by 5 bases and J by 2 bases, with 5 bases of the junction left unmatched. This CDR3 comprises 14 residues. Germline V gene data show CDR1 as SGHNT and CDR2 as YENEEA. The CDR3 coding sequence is TGTGCCAGCAGCCCCATAGCGGGGACCTACGAGCAGTACTTC. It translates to CASSPIAGTYEQYF.

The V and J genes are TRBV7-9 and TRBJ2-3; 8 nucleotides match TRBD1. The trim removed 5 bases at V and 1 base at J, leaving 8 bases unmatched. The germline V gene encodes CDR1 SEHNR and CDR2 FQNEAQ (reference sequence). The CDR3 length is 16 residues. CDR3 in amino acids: CASSPRTGKGTDTQYF. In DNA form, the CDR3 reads TGTGCCAGCAGCCCGCGGACAGGGAAGGGCACAGATACGCAGTATTTT.

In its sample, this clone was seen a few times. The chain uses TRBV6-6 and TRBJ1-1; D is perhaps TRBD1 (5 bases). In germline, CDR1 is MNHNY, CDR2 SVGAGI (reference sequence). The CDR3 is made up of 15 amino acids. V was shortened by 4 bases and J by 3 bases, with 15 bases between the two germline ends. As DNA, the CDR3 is TGTGCCAGCAGTTTTATGGGCGGAGGGGACACTGAAGCTTTCTTT. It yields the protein CASSFMGGGDTEAFF.

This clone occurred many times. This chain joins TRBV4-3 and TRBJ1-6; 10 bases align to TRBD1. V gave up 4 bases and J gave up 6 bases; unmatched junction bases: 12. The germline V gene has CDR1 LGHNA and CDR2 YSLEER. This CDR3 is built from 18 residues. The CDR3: CASSPRADRGAPNSPLHF. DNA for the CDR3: TGCGCCAGCAGCCCCAGAGCGGACAGGGGGGCTCCTAATTCACCCCTCCACTTT.